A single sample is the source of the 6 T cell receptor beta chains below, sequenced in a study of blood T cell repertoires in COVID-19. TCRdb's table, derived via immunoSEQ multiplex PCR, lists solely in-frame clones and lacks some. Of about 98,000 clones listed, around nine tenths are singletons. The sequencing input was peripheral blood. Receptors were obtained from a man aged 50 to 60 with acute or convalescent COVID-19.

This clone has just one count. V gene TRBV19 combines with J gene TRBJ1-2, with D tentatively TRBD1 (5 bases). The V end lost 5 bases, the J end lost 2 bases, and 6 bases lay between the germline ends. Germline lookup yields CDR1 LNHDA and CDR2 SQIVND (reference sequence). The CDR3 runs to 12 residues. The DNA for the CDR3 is TGTGCCAGTAGTGGACAAAACTATGGCTACACCTTC. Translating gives CASSGQNYGYTF.

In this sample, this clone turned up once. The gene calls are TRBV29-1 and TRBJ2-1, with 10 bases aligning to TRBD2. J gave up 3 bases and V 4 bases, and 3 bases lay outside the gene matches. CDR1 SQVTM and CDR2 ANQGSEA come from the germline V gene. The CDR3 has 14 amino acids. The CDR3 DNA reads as TGCAGCGTTGCACTAGCGGGATACTACAATGAGCAGTTCTTC. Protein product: CSVALAGYYNEQFF.

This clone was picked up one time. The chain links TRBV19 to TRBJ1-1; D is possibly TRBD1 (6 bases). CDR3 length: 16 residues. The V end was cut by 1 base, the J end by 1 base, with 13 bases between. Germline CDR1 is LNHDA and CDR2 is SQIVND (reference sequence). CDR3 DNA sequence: TGTGCCAGTAGTATAGGGTCAGGGGTCGGGAACACTGAAGCTTTCTTT. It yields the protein CASSIGSGVGNTEAFF.

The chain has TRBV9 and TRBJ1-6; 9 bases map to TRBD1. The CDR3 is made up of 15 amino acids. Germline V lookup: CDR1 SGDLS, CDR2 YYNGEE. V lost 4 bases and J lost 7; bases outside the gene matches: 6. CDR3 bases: TGTGCCAGCAGCCCGGGACAGGGTTTGAATTCACCCCTCCACTTT. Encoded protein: CASSPGQGLNSPLHF.

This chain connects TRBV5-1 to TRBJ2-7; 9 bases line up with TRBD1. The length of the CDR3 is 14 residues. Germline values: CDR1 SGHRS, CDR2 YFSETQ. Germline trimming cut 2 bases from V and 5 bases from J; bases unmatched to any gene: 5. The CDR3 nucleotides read TGCGCCAGCAGCTTCCGTGGACAGGGGAACGAGCAGTACTTC. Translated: CASSFRGQGNEQYF.

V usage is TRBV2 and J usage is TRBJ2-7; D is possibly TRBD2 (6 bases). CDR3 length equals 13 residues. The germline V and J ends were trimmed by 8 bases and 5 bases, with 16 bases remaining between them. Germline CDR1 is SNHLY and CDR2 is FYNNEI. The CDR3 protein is CASGAGSGHEQYF. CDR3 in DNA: TGTGCCAGCGGGGCAGGGAGCGGGCACGAGCAGTACTTC.